This T cell receptor beta chain was recovered during a study of cytomegalovirus exposure and HLA in healthy donors. Between the trimmed V and J ends, which lost 2 bases and 7 bases, there was a span of 17 bases. The germline V gene encodes CDR1 SGHDT and CDR2 YYEEEE. The CDR3 length is 15 residues. The PCR had 60 Vbeta and 13 Jbeta primers. The method was immunoSEQ multiplex PCR; TCRdb's version includes in-frame clones alone and lacks a portion of them. The table shows about 200,000 clones, with over 65% occurring only once. Specimen: PBMCs. The receptor comes from a boy between 2 and 15 years old in good health and CMV-seronegative. This sequence joins TRBV5-6 and TRBJ2-3, with D maybe TRBD2 (6 bases). The CDR3 protein is CASSFDLGRGHTQYF. The DNA of the CDR3 is TGTGCCAGCAGCTTCGATCTGGGGCGGGGACATACGCAGTATTTT.